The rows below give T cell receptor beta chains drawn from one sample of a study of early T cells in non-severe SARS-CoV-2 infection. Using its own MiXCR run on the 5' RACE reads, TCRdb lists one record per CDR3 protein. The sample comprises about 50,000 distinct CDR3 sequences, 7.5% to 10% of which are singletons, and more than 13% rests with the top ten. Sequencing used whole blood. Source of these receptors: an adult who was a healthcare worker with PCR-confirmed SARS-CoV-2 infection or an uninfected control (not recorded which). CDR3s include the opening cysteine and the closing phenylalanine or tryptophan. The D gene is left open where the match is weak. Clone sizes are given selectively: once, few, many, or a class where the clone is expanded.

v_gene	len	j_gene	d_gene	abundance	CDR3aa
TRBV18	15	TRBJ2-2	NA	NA	CASSPGQTNTGDLFF
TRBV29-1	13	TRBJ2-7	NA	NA	CSVVLDYSYEQYF
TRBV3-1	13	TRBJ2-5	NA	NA	CASRPGLQETQYF
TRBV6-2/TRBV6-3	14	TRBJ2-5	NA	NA	CASSYSSPQETQYF
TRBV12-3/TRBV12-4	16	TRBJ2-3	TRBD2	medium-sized	CASSSTSGGSTDTQYF
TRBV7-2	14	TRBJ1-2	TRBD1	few	CASSPGQRYYGYTF
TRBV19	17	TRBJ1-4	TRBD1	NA	CASSKQGAGATNEKLFF
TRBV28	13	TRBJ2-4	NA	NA	CASSLGGWNIQYF
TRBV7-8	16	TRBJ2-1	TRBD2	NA	CASSLSLAGGLYEQFF
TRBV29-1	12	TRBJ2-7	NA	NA	CSVATGIYEQYF
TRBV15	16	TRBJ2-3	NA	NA	CATRGSGGPSTDTQYF
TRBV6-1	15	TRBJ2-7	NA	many	CASSRGSRYSYEQYF
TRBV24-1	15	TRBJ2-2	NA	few	CATSGTVKRTGELFF
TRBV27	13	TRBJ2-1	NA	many	CASSNSLGNEQFF
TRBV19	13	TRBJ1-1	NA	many	CASSATGTAEAFF
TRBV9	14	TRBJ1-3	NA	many	CASSVESSGNTIYF
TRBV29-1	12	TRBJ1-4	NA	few	CSVASTNEKLFF
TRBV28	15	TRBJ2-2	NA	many	CASSFISGFTGELFF
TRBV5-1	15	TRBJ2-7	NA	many	CASSLVDRGTDEQYF
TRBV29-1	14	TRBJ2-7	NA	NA	CSVGGAGTSYEQYF
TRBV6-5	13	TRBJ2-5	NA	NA	CASSRSTEETQYF
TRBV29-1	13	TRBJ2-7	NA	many	CSVKQGGVGEQYF
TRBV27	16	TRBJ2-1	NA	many	CASSLVRVSSYNEQFF
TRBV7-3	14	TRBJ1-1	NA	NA	CASSSSSGNTEVFF
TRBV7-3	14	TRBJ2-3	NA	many	CASSLSSSTDTQYF
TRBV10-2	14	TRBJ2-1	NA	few	CASSESSIYNEQFF
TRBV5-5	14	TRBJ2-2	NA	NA	CASSFVQGPGELFF
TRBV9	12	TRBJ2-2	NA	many	CASSPNTGELFF
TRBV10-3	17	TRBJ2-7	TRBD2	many	CAISDSGTSGRIYEQYF
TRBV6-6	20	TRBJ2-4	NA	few	CASSYEGREEAEGLQNIQYF
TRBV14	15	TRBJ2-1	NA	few	CASSPTQAGSNEQFF
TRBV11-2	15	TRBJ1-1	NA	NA	CASSLVQGGSTEAYF
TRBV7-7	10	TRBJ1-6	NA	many	CASSYSPLHF
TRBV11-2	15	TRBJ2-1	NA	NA	CASSLGGGRYNEQFF
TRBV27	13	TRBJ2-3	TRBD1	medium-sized	CASSLGQADTQYF
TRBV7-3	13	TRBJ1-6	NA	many	CASSLQKDSPLHF
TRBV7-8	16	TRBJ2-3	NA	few	CASSSPPGESTDTQYF
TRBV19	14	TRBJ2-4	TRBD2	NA	CASSTGLAGGPQYF
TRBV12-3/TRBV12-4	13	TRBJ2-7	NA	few	CASRRLDSYEQYF
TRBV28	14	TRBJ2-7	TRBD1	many	CASSTRQGFYEQYF
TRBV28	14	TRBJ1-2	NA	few	CASSSKGRYYGYTF
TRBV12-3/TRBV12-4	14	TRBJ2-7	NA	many	CASSLFLDAYEQYF
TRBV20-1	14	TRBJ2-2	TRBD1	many	CSARAGTGPGELFF
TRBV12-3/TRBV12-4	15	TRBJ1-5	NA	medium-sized	CASSLGGTSNQPQHF
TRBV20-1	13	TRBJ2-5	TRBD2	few	CSARVGGQETQYF
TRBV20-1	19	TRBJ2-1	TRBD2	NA	CSARDVGVTSGGSYNEQFF
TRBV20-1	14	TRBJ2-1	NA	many	CSARLQGPYNEQFF
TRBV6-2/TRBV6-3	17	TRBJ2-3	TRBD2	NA	CASSIHRLAGSTDTQYF
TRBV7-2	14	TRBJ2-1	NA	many	CASSLRVAYNEQFF
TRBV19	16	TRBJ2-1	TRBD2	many	CASSLLTSGPYNEQFF
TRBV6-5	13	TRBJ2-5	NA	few	CASTKPGQETQYF
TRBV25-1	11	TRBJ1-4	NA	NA	CASSEWQELFF
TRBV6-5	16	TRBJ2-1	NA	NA	CASTGGGGTRKYEQFF
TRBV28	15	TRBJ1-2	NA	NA	CATQSGGYLNYGYTF
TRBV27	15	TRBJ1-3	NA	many	CASSLIGGTGNTIYF
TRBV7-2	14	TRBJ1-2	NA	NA	CASSFWDGNYGYTF
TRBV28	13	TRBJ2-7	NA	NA	CASNRRQIYEQYF
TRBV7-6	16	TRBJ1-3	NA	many	CASSLEAGGSGNTIYF
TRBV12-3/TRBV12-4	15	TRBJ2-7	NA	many	CASSFEAGSSYEQYF
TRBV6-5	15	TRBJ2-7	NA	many	CASSYQQGLGYEQYF